The 32 T cell receptor beta chains listed next were all sequenced from one sample in a study of cytomegalovirus exposure and HLA in healthy donors. PCR was performed using 60 Vbeta and 13 Jbeta primers. TCRdb's table, derived via immunoSEQ multiplex PCR, lists solely in-frame clones and lacks some. The sample includes some 80,000 clones, 60% to 85% seen only once; the top ten take approximately 6%. The sample taken for sequencing was PBMCs. The receptors derive from a man aged 18 to 30 in good health and CMV-seropositive.

This chain connects TRBV6-1 to TRBJ1-1; a weak D match, TRBD1 (5 bases). The germline V and J ends were trimmed by 3 bases and 0 bases, with 8 bases remaining between them. The CDR3 covers 14 residues. In germline, CDR1 is MNHNS, CDR2 SASEGT. The CDR3 nucleotides read TGTGCCAGCAGTGAGACAGCGATGAACACTGAAGCTTTCTTT. Protein sequence: CASSETAMNTEAFF.

The chain carries TRBV4-1 and TRBJ1-1; D remains unclear. The germline CDR1 and CDR2 sequences are MGHRA and YSYEKL. V was pared by 4 bases and J by 1 base, with 10 bases between. The length of the CDR3 is 14 residues. CDR3 residues: CASSPRHGNTEAFF. The CDR3 bases are TGCGCCAGCAGCCCGAGACACGGGAACACTGAAGCTTTCTTT.

The V gene is TRBV6-4, the J gene TRBJ2-1; 9 bases agree with TRBD2. The CDR3 covers 17 residues. Trimming removed 6 bases from V and 4 bases from J; junction bases left unmatched: 13. CDR1 MRHNA and CDR2 SNTAGT come from the germline V gene. The CDR3 protein is CASSLSSRLAGYNEQFF. CDR3 in DNA: TGTGCCAGCAGCCTATCCTCCCGGCTAGCGGGATACAATGAGCAGTTCTTC.

This chain connects TRBV7-9 to TRBJ2-7, with TRBD1 matching over 9 bases. The J segment lost 5 bases and the V segment lost 5 bases, leaving 13 bases of the junction unmatched. Germline assignment: CDR1 SEHNR and CDR2 FQNEAQ (reference sequence). CDR3 length: 16 residues. The DNA for the CDR3 is TGTGCCAGCAGCCCAGCCCAGAGGACAGGGGCACACGAGCAGTACTTC. It specifies CASSPAQRTGAHEQYF.

The CDR3 coding sequence is TGTGCCAGCAGTTTCATCCTTAGTGGCGAGCAGTACTTC. The encoded protein is CASSFILSGEQYF. The V and J genes are TRBV28 and TRBJ2-7; D is uncertain. The CDR3 is 13 residues long. The V end was cut by 3 bases, the J end by 6 bases, with 12 bases between. CDR1 and CDR2 from the germline V gene are MDHEN and SYDVKM.

This clone showed up just a few times. The genes are TRBV6-5 and TRBJ2-2; TRBD2 aligns across 12 bases. V gave up 10 bases and J gave up 4 bases; unmatched junction bases: 7. The germline CDR1 and CDR2 sequences are MNHEY and SVGAGI. CDR3 length equals 15 residues. The CDR3 nucleotides are TGTGCCACTATCCGACTAGCGGGAGCCACCGGGGAGCTGTTTTTT. Translated, it gives CATIRLAGATGELFF.

The J gene is TRBJ2-6, the V gene TRBV2, with a possible D match to TRBD2 (6 bases). Germline assignment: CDR1 SNHLY and CDR2 FYNNEI. The V and J ends lost 6 bases and 0 bases respectively, with 12 bases between them. The CDR3 spans 16 residues. The CDR3 nucleotides are TGTGCCAGCAGGGGGACTTATTCCTCTGGGGCCAACGTCCTGACTTTC. As protein: CASRGTYSSGANVLTF.

This sequence joins TRBV7-9 and TRBJ2-5; TRBD1 matches 12 bases. CDR3 length: 15 residues. Germline trimming cut 5 bases from V and 3 bases from J; bases unmatched to any gene: 4. CDR1 and CDR2 (germline): SEHNR, FQNEAQ (reference sequence). The CDR3 DNA is TGTGCCAGCAGCATAGGGACAGGGGGCAAAGAGACCCAGTACTTC. Translating gives CASSIGTGGKETQYF. Combining the CDR3 with reference TRBV7-9 and TRBJ2-5 gives the whole variable domain DTGVSQNPRHKITKRGQNVTFRCDPISEHNRLYWYRQTLGQGPEFLTYFQNEAQLEKSRLLSDRFSAERPKGSFSTLEIQRTEQGDSAMYLCASSIGTGGKETQYFGPGTRLLVL.

The V and J genes are TRBV6-6 and TRBJ2-2; 9 nucleotides line up with TRBD2. Looked up from germline, CDR1 is MNHNY and CDR2 is SVGAGI (reference sequence). This CDR3 has 16 residues. J lost 6 bases, V lost 5 bases, and 10 bases had no gene match. The CDR3 region has the DNA TGTGCCAGCAGTCACCTGAGCGGGAGGAGGTCCGGGGAGCTGTTTTTT. Amino acid sequence: CASSHLSGRRSGELFF.

The chain links TRBV18 to TRBJ1-2, with D possibly matching TRBD1 (5 bases). Germline CDR1 KGHSH, CDR2 LQKENI. The CDR3 covers 17 residues. Trimming cost V 6 bases and J 6 bases, with 26 bases left between them. Here the CDR3 DNA reads TGTGCCAGCTCCCCGGCCGTTAACCGCCAGACGGGGGATGGCTACACCTTC. Residues: CASSPAVNRQTGDGYTF.

CDR3 loop: CASSFFRAGQPQHF. The DNA for the CDR3 is TGTGCCAGCAGTTTCTTCAGGGCGGGACAGCCCCAGCATTTT. V usage is TRBV28 and J usage is TRBJ1-5; TRBD1 is a possible D gene (5 bases). The V end lost 3 bases, the J end lost 7 bases, and 13 bases lay between the germline ends. The CDR3 runs to 14 residues. Germline V gives CDR1 MDHEN, CDR2 SYDVKM. Filled out from reference TRBV28 and TRBJ1-5, the complete variable domain reads DVKVTQSSRYLVKRTGEKVFLECVQDMDHENMFWYRQDPGLGLRLIYFSYDVKMKEKGDIPEGYSVSREKKERFSLILESASTNQTSMYLCASSFFRAGQPQHFGDGTRLSIL.

J is TRBJ1-3 and V is TRBV29-1; D is uncertain. The V and J ends lost 6 bases and 0 bases respectively, with 9 bases between them. This CDR3 is 13 amino acids long. Per the germline V gene, CDR1 is SQVTM and CDR2 is ANQGSEA. Here the CDR3 DNA reads TGCAGCGTCCAGAGGGTCTCTGGAAACACCATATATTTT. Its translation is CSVQRVSGNTIYF. Combining the CDR3 with reference TRBV29-1 and TRBJ1-3 gives the whole variable domain SAVISQKPSRDICQRGTSLTIQCQVDSQVTMMFWYRQQPGQSLTLIATANQGSEATYESGFVIDKFPISRPNLTFSTLTVSNMSPEDSSIYLCSVQRVSGNTIYFGEGSWLTVV.

This chain joins TRBV7-3 and TRBJ1-2; 8 nucleotides match TRBD1. The junction had 6 bases not matched to a gene; V was cut back by 2 bases and J by 7 bases. The germline V gene encodes CDR1 SGHTA and CDR2 FQGTGA. The CDR3 length is 14 residues. This CDR3 reads CASSLWAGGVGYTF. The CDR3 DNA follows: TGTGCCAGCAGCTTATGGGCAGGGGGCGTTGGCTACACCTTC.

The chain joins TRBV15 to TRBJ2-7, with 8 bases identical to TRBD2. The trim removed 0 bases at V and 6 bases at J, leaving 7 bases unmatched. This CDR3 has 15 amino acids. Germline V gene lookup returns CDR1 LNHNV and CDR2 YYDKDF (reference sequence). In DNA form, the CDR3 reads TGTGCCACCAGCAGAGATCCAGGACTAGCCTCCGAGCAGTACTTC. The encoded protein is CATSRDPGLASEQYF.

The sample holds one count of this clone. The genes are TRBV25-1 and TRBJ2-3; 7 nucleotides align to TRBD1. The CDR3 length is 14 residues. Germline lookup yields CDR1 MGHDK and CDR2 SYGVNS. Losses at the gene ends were 6 bases for V and 4 bases for J; bases not matched to a gene: 7. CDR3 nucleotides: TGTGCCAGCAGGACAGGGAAGGGGGCAGATACGCAGTATTTT. Its translation is CASRTGKGADTQYF.

The chain combines TRBV29-1 with TRBJ2-7; D possibly corresponds to TRBD2 (5 bases). The CDR3 runs to 15 residues. The V end lost 6 bases, the J end lost 3 bases, and 21 bases lay between the germline ends. The germline gives CDR1 SQVTM, CDR2 ANQGSEA. Written as DNA, the CDR3 is TGCAGCGTCCTCAAATTAGTGGGCCGGGACTACGAGCAGTACTTC. Its translation: CSVLKLVGRDYEQYF.

The chain carries TRBV5-1 and TRBJ1-5; unclear D gene. The V and J ends lost 0 bases and 4 bases respectively, with 5 bases between them. CDR3 size: 13 residues. Germline lookup yields CDR1 SGHRS and CDR2 YFSETQ. Here the CDR3 reads CASSLAENQPQHF. The CDR3 DNA follows: TGCGCCAGCAGCTTGGCTGAGAATCAGCCCCAGCATTTT.

CDR3 protein: CASSLDWFNTEAFF. In DNA, the CDR3 is TGTGCCAGCTCACTGGACTGGTTCAACACTGAAGCTTTCTTT. This sequence joins TRBV18 and TRBJ1-1; no clear D gene. This CDR3 comprises 14 residues. Germline V gene lookup returns CDR1 KGHSH and CDR2 LQKENI. With 4 bases removed from V and 2 bases from J, the gap between germline ends came to 11 bases.

In this sample, this clone turned up a few times. The CDR3 here is CASSPNGNEQFF. The DNA of the CDR3 is TGTGCCAGCAGCCCAAACGGGAATGAGCAGTTCTTC. The gene calls are TRBV7-6 and TRBJ2-1, with no clear D. V lost 5 bases and J 7 bases, leaving 9 bases between the germline ends. The germline CDR1 and CDR2 sequences are SGHVS and FNYEAQ. The CDR3 loop spans 12 amino acids.

This clone was picked up one time. The chain recombines TRBV5-1 with TRBJ2-1, with D maybe TRBD2 (5 bases). This CDR3 is 14 amino acids long. The V end lost 5 bases, the J end lost 4 bases, and 13 bases lay between the germline ends. CDR1 and CDR2 (germline): SGHRS, YFSETQ. The CDR3 region is CASRVSGSYNEQFF. The CDR3 DNA reads as TGCGCCAGCAGAGTAAGCGGATCATACAATGAGCAGTTCTTC.

The chain employs TRBV27 and TRBJ1-1, with a tentative D call TRBD1 (6 bases). The V gene's germline CDR1 is MNHEY and CDR2 SMNVEV (reference sequence). The CDR3 totals 15 residues. Trimming took off 0 bases at V and 2 bases at J, with 10 bases between the two ends. The DNA for the CDR3 is TGTGCCAGCAGTTTATCCCGGACAGCCAACACTGAAGCTTTCTTT. Protein sequence: CASSLSRTANTEAFF.

This chain joins TRBV6-5 and TRBJ1-1; the D is unclear. The V end was cut by 4 bases, the J end by 5 bases, with 17 bases between. The germline gives CDR1 MNHEY, CDR2 SVGAGI. This CDR3 has 15 residues. CDR3 region: CASSSIGSGKTEAFF. The DNA for the CDR3 is TGTGCCAGCAGTTCGATTGGATCGGGAAAAACTGAAGCTTTCTTT.

CDR3 sequence reads: CASSHKEYTEAFF. CDR3 coding DNA: TGTGCCAGCAGCCACAAGGAGTACACTGAAGCTTTCTTT. The chain recombines TRBV6-1 with TRBJ1-1; D is unclear. The V and J ends lost 6 bases and 3 bases respectively, with 11 bases between them. The germline V gene encodes CDR1 MNHNS and CDR2 SASEGT. This CDR3 is 13 amino acids long.

The chain has TRBV28 and TRBJ2-7; a weak D match, TRBD2 (7 bases). Per germline, CDR1 MDHEN and CDR2 SYDVKM. The CDR3 is 14 residues long. The DNA for the CDR3 is TGTGGGAAACGGGGGGCGGACAACGCCTACGAGCAGTACTTC. It is translated as CGKRGADNAYEQYF.

As regards this clone: This sample includes further DNA sequences coding for the same CDR3. The gene calls are TRBV5-1 and TRBJ2-7; D unclear. V was trimmed by 0 bases and J by 3 bases, leaving 10 bases between them. CDR1 is SGHRS and CDR2 is YFSETQ in the germline V gene. The CDR3 has 14 amino acids. CDR3 in DNA: TGCGCCAGCAGCTTGGGAGGTAGCAGCTACGAGCAGTACTTC. Its protein product is CASSLGGSSYEQYF.

This clone was recorded once. The V and J genes are TRBV7-9 and TRBJ2-7, with TRBD1 matching 7 bases. V lost 5 bases and J lost 7; bases outside the gene matches: 14. The CDR3 totals 15 residues. Germline V gene lookup returns CDR1 SEHNR and CDR2 FQNEAQ (reference sequence). In DNA, the CDR3 is TGTGCCAGCAGCCAAACTTCCGGGACAGCCCATGAGCAGTACTTC. Encoded protein: CASSQTSGTAHEQYF. Full variable domain (remainder filled in from reference TRBV7-9 and TRBJ2-7): DTGVSQNPRHKITKRGQNVTFRCDPISEHNRLYWYRQTLGQGPEFLTYFQNEAQLEKSRLLSDRFSAERPKGSFSTLEIQRTEQGDSAMYLCASSQTSGTAHEQYFGPGTRLTVT.

The chain is built from TRBV5-6 and TRBJ2-3; 7 bases are shared with TRBD1. The CDR3 spans 14 residues. Germline CDR1 SGHDT, CDR2 YYEEEE. Trimming at V came to 3 bases and at J to 2 bases, leaving 3 bases not matched to a gene. This CDR3 is CASSSDRATDTQYF. In DNA, the CDR3 is TGTGCCAGCAGCTCCGACAGGGCCACAGATACGCAGTATTTT.

The CDR3 reads CASSVASEGYF. Written as DNA, the CDR3 is TGTGCCAGCAGTGTAGCGAGCGAAGGGTACTTC. This chain connects TRBV2 to TRBJ2-5, with D possibly TRBD2 on 5 matching bases. CDR1 SNHLY and CDR2 FYNNEI come from the germline V gene. V lost 4 bases and J 13 bases, leaving 13 bases between the germline ends. The CDR3 has 11 residues.

The chain uses TRBV5-1 and TRBJ2-7, with 7 bases identical to TRBD2. This CDR3 is 14 amino acids long. Germline CDR1 is SGHRS and CDR2 is YFSETQ. Unmatched junction bases numbered 7, after V lost 0 bases and J lost 7 bases. The CDR3 spells CASSLAGGPGEQYF. The CDR3 DNA reads as TGCGCCAGCAGCTTGGCGGGAGGACCGGGGGAGCAGTACTTC.

V gene TRBV5-8 combines with J gene TRBJ2-5; 11 bases fit TRBD1. The CDR3 consists of 17 residues. The V gene's germline CDR1 is SGHTS and CDR2 YDEGEE. V was clipped by 4 bases and J by 2 bases; unmatched bases: 10. CDR3 residues: CASSHRDRGKKQETQYF. CDR3 in DNA: TGTGCCAGCAGCCACCGGGACAGGGGGAAGAAACAAGAGACCCAGTACTTC. Drawing the rest from reference TRBV5-8 and TRBJ2-5, the complete variable domain is EAGVTQSPTHLIKTRGQQATLRCSPISGHTSVYWYQQALGLGLQFLLWYDEGEERNRGNFPPRFSGRQFPNYSSELNVNALELEDSALYLCASSHRDRGKKQETQYFGPGTRLLVL.

This chain uses TRBV29-1 with TRBJ1-4, with D perhaps TRBD1 (5 bases). V was clipped by 6 bases and J by 7 bases, with 15 bases between them. This CDR3 has 13 amino acids. CDR1 is SQVTM and CDR2 is ANQGSEA in the germline V gene. In DNA form, the CDR3 reads TGCAGCGTCGGACATGTGGCCGGTGAAAAACTGTTTTTT. It translates to CSVGHVAGEKLFF. Complete variable domain (other parts from reference TRBV29-1 and TRBJ1-4): SAVISQKPSRDICQRGTSLTIQCQVDSQVTMMFWYRQQPGQSLTLIATANQGSEATYESGFVIDKFPISRPNLTFSTLTVSNMSPEDSSIYLCSVGHVAGEKLFFGSGTQLSVL.

J is TRBJ2-5 and V is TRBV6-5; the D gene is possibly TRBD2 (6 bases). The length of the CDR3 is 14 residues. The germline V and J ends were trimmed by 7 bases and 11 bases, with 23 bases remaining between them. The germline V gene encodes CDR1 MNHEY and CDR2 SVGAGI. CDR3 amino acids: CASIGTGREAAQYF. CDR3 nucleotides: TGTGCCAGCATTGGAACCGGGAGAGAGGCCGCTCAGTACTTC.